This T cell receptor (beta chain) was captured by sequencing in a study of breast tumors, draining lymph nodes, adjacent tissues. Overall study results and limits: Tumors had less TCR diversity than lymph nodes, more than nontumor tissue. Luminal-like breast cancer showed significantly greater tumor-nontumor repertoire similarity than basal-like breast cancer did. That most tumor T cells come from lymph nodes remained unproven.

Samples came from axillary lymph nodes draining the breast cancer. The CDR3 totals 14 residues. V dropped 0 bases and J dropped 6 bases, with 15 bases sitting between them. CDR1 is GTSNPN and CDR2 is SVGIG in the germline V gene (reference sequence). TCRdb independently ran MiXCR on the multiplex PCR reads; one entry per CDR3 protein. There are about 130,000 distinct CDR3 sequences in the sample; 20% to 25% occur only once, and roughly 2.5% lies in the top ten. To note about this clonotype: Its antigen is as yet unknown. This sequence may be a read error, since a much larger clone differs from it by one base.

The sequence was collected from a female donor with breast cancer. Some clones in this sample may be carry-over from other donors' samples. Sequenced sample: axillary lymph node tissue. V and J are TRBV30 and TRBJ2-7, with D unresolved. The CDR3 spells CAWSVGHSASEQYF. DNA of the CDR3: TGTGCCTGGAGTGTAGGCCACAGTGCCTCCGAGCAGTACTTC.